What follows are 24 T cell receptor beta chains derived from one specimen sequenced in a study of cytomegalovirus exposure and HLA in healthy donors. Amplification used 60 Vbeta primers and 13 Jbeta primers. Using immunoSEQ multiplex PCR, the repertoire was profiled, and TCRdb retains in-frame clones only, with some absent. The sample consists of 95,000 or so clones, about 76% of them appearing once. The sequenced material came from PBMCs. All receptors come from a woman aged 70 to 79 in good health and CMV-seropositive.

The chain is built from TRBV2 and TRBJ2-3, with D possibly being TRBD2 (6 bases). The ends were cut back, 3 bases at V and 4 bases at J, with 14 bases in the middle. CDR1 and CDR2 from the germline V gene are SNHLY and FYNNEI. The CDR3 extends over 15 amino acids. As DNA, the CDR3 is TGTGCCAGCAGTGATCGGGGGAGTGGCGCAGATACGCAGTATTTT. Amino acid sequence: CASSDRGSGADTQYF. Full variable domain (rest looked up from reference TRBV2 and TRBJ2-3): EPEVTQTPSHQVTQMGQEVILRCVPISNHLYFYWYRQILGQKVEFLVSFYNNEISEKSEIFDDQFSVERPDGSNFTLKIRSTKLEDSAMYFCASSDRGSGADTQYFGPGTRLTVL.

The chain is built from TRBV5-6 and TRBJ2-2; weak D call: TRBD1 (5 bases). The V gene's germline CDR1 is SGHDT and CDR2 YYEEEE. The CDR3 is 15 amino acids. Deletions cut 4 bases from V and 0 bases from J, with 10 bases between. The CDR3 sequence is CASSPGHTNTGELFF. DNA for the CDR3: TGTGCCAGCAGCCCCGGACATACGAACACCGGGGAGCTGTTTTTT.

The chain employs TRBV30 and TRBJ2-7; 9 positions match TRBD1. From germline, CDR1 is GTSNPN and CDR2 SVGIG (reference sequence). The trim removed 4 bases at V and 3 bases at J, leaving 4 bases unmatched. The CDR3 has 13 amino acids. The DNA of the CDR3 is TGTGCCTGGACCCGGGACAGGGTCTACGAGCAGTACTTC. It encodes CAWTRDRVYEQYF.

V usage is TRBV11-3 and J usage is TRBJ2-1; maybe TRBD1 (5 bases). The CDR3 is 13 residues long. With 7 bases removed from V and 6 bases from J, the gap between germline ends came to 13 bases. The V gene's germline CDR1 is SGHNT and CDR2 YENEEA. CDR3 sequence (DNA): TGTGCCAGCACGCTCGAAGGGGCCAATGAGCAGTTCTTC. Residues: CASTLEGANEQFF.

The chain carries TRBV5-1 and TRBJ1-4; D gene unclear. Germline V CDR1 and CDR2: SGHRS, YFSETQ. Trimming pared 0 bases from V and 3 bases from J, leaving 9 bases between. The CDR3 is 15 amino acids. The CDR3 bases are TGCGCCAGCAGCTTGGATACTAGGCCTAATGAAAAACTGTTTTTT. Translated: CASSLDTRPNEKLFF.

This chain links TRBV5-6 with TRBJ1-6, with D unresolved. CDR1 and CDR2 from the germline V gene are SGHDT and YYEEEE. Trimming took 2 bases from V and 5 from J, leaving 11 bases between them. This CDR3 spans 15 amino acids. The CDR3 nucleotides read TGTGCCAGCAGCTTTCTCGGTGTTAATAATTCACCCCTCCACTTT. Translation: CASSFLGVNNSPLHF.

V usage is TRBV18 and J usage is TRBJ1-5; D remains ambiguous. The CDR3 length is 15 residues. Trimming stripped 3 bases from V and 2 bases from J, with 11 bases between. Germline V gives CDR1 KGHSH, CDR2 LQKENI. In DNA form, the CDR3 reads TGTGCCAGCTCACCCGCGGGGAGCGGCAATCAGCCCCAGCATTTT. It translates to CASSPAGSGNQPQHF.

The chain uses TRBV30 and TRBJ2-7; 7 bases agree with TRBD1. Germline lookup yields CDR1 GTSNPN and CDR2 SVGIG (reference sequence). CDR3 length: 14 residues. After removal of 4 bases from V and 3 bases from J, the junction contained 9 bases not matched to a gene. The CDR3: CAWNTQGTVYEQYF. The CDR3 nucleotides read TGTGCCTGGAACACCCAAGGGACAGTCTACGAGCAGTACTTC.

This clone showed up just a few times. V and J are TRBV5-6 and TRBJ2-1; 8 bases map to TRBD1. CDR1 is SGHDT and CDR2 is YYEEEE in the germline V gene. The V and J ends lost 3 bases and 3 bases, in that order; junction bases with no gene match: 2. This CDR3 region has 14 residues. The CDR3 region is CASSSRGLYNEQFF. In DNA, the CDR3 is TGTGCCAGCAGCTCCAGGGGGCTCTACAATGAGCAGTTCTTC. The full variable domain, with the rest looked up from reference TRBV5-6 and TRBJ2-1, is DAGVTQSPTHLIKTRGQQVTLRCSPKSGHDTVSWYQQALGQGPQFIFQYYEEEERQRGNFPDRFSGHQFPNYSSELNVNALLLGDSALYLCASSSRGLYNEQFFGPGTRLTVL.

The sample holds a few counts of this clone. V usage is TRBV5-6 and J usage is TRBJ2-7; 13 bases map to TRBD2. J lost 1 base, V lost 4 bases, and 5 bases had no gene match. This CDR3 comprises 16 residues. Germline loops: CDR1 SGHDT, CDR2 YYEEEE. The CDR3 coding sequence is TGTGCCAGCAGCCCCTGGACTAGCGGGAGTTCCTACGAGCAGTACTTC. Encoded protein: CASSPWTSGSSYEQYF.

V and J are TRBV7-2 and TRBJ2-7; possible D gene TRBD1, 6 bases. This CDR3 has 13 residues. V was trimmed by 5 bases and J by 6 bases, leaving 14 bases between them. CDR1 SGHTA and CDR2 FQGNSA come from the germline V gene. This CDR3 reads CASSPRSRGEQYF. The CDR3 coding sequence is TGTGCCAGCAGCCCCCGTAGCAGGGGCGAGCAGTACTTC. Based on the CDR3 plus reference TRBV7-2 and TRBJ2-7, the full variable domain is GAGVSQSPSNKVTEKGKDVELRCDPISGHTALYWYRQSLGQGLEFLIYFQGNSAPDKSGLPSDRFSAERTGGSVSTLTIQRTQQEDSAVYLCASSPRSRGEQYFGPGTRLTVT.

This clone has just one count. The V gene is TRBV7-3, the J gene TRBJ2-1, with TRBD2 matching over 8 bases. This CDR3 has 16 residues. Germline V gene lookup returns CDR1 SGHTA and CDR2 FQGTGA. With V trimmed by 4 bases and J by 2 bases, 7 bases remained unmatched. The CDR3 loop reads CASSYRAGATYNEQFF. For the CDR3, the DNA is TGTGCCAGCAGCTACCGAGCGGGAGCGACCTACAATGAGCAGTTCTTC.

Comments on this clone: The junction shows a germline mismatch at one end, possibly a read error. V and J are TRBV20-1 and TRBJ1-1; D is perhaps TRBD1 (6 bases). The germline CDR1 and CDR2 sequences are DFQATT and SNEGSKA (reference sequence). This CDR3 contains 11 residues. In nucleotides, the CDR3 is TGCAGTGCTAGAGGTCAGGGGCCTCACATCTTT. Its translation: CSARGQGPHIF.

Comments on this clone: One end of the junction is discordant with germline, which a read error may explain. CDR3 sequence reads: CSSSLESDWAFEQYF. The CDR3 coding sequence is TGTTCCAGCAGCTTAGAGTCGGACTGGGCTTTTGAGCAGTACTTC. This rearrangement joins TRBV7-9 to TRBJ2-7; possible D gene TRBD2, 5 bases. The germline CDR1 and CDR2 sequences are SEHNR and FQNEAQ (reference sequence). The CDR3 loop spans 15 amino acids.

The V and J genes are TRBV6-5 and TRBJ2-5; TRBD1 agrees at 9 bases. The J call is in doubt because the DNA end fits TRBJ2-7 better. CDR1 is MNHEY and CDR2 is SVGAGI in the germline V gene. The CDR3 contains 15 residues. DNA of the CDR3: TGTGCCAGCAGTTACGAGGGGGACAGGGTCCACGAGCAGTACTTC. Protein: CASSYEGDRVHEQYF.

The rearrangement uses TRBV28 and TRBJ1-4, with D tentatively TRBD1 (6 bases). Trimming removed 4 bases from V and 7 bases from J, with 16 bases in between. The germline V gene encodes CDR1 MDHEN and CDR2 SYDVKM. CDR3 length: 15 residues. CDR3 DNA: TGTGCCAGCAGTTATGCCGGGACACTGGGTGAAAAACTGTTTTTT. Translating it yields CASSYAGTLGEKLFF.

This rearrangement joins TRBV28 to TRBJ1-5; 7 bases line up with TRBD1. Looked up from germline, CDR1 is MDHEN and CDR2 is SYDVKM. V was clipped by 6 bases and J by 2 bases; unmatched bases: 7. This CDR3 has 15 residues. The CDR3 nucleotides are TGTGCCAGCAGCTTCCAGGGGGTGGGCAATCAGCCCCAGCATTTT. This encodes CASSFQGVGNQPQHF.

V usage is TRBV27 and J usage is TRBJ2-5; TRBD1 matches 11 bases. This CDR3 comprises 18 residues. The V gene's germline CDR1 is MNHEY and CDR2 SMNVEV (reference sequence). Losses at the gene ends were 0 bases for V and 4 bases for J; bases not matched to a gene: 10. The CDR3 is CASSLSSAGGQGGETQYF. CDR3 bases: TGTGCCAGCAGTTTATCATCGGCGGGGGGACAGGGGGGAGAGACCCAGTACTTC.

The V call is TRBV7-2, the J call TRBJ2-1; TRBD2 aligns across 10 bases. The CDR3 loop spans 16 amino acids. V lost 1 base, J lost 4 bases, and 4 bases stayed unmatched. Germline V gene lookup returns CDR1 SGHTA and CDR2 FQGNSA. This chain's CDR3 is CASSLVGTSVYNEQFF. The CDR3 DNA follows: TGTGCCAGCAGCTTAGTGGGGACTAGCGTTTACAATGAGCAGTTCTTC.

In nucleotides, the CDR3 is TGTGCCAGCAGTTTATATGCGGGAGGGCCGAATGAGCAGTTCTTC. It yields the protein CASSLYAGGPNEQFF. This sequence joins TRBV28 and TRBJ2-1, with 9 bases fitting TRBD2. The ends lost 1 base at V and 7 bases at J; junction bases unmatched: 5. CDR3 length: 15 residues. The germline V gene has CDR1 MDHEN and CDR2 SYDVKM.

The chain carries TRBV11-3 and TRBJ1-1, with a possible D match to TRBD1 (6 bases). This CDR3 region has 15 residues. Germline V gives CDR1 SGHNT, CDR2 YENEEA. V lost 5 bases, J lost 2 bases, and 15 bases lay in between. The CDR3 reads CASSPPGHRNTEAFF. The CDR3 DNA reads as TGTGCCAGCAGCCCCCCGGGACACCGAAACACTGAAGCTTTCTTT.

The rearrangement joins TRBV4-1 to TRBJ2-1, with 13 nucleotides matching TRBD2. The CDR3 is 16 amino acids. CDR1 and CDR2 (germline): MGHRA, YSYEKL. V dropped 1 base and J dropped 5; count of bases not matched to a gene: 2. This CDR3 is CASSQVGLAGNNEQFF. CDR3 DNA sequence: TGCGCCAGCAGCCAAGTGGGACTAGCGGGAAACAATGAGCAGTTCTTC.

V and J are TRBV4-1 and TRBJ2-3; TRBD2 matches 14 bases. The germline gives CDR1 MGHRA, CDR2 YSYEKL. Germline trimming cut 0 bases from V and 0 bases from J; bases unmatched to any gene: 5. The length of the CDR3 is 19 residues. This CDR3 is CASSQDRTSGRYSTDTQYF. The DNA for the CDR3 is TGCGCCAGCAGCCAAGATCGGACTAGCGGGAGGTATAGCACAGATACGCAGTATTTT.

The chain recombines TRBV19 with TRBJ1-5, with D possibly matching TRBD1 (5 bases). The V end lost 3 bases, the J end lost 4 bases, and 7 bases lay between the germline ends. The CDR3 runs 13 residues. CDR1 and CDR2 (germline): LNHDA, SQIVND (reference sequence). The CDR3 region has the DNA TGTGCCAGTAGTATGACAGCAAATCAGCCCCAGCATTTT. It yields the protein CASSMTANQPQHF.